This T cell receptor beta chain is drawn from a study of T cells in Graves' hyperthyroidism and ophthalmopathy (dated by TCRdb to the late 2010s). Context from the whole study: Peripheral blood was sampled at the time of initial diagnosis, prior to any treatment. The paper describes TCR Vbeta CDR3 sequencing of 120 to 150 peripheral blood samples, made up of 43 ophthalmopathy patients, roughly 72 hyperthyroidism patients and 17 progressor patients. The 85 to 100 discovery patients were divided at random into training and test sets in a 7:3 ratio. An independent validation cohort of under 20 hyperthyroidism patients and approximately 17 patients who later progressed to ophthalmopathy tested prospective prediction of ophthalmopathy. A discovery cohort of roughly 100 patients, roughly 45 with Graves' ophthalmopathy and 57 with stable Graves' hyperthyroidism, was used to find distinguishing TCR V-J signatures. Once sampling was done, hyperthyroidism patients were given methimazole at a starting dose of 30 mg daily, whereas ophthalmopathy patients were given high-dose intravenous methylprednisolone. Thyroid tissue and blood T-cell repertoires from six Graves' hyperthyroidism patients were also compared in the study. Findings and caveats that apply to the study as a whole: In validation, progression to ophthalmopathy was predicted by the model with around 70% sensitivity and 72% to 80% specificity, a median of roughly six months before onset. In cross-validation, a model built on a 13 V-J signature told ophthalmopathy apart from stable hyperthyroidism with just under 90% sensitivity and about 81% specificity, and in testing the same model reached 80%/75%. Sample size was not statistically predetermined, and investigators were not blinded to group allocation. Most expanded thyroid clonotypes (frequency above 0.001) were also detected in blood, suggesting blood repertoires may reflect thyroid immune responses.

TCR beta CDR3 regions were amplified from RNA transcripts. The TCR CDR3 was subjected to a first round of RT-PCR using the HTBI primer set and the Qiagen OneStep RT-PCR kit. Libraries were constructed in a second round of multiplex PCR, after which size selection and purification were carried out. Sequencing of the libraries was done on an Illumina HiSeq2000 using paired-end 100 bp reads. Turning to the authors' computational methods: SOAPnuke was used to process the raw data, with reads discarded if the reads contained adapters or uncalled bases, had a mean Phred below 15, or lacked an exact constant-primer or identifier match. High-quality paired reads were merged using COPE v1.2.5, and each unique nucleotide sequence was defined as a clonotype. MiTCR v1.1 was used to align clonotypes to the IMGT TRBV, TRBD and TRBJ reference segments. Only V-J combinations with frequency above 0.0001, covering approximately 99% of repertoires, were analysed. The TCS score was defined as the ratio of F50 (clonal expansion) to E x V (chaos), calculated using BLOSUM62-based TCRdist between CDR3 peptides within each V-J. Welch's t-statistics and random forest reduced 450 to 600 V-J features to 13, which were used in a naive Bayes classifier (R e1071). The public reads were reprocessed in TCRdb via fastp at Q25 and MiXCR, keeping in-frame beta chains. For every CDR3 protein sequence, its rows merge into one entry that carries the most common genes and DNA. These V and J calls are TCRdb output, not the study's own analysis. This sample comprises around 600,000 distinct CDR3 sequences, over 12% of them detected only once. Approximately 6.4% of the sample comes from the top ten.

This clonotype was counted a single time. There is no known antigen for this receptor. The record has no base qualities; no much larger clone is one base away. One read alone makes for weak evidence. Ophthalmopathy patients had moderately to severely active disease, Clinical Activity Score of at least 3, NOSPECS grade of at least 4, and duration under 3 months. Exclusion was applied to patients with uncontrolled infections, other autoimmune diseases, pregnancy or lactation. Clinical symptoms, serum thyroxine and TRAb, thyroid ultrasound, and orbital computed tomography formed the basis for the diagnoses. PBMCs were separated from about 10 ml of fresh peripheral blood using Ficoll-Paque density gradient centrifugation. Total RNA was extracted with Trizol reagent, and quality was checked on an Agilent 2100 Bioanalyzer. From its cysteine to its phenylalanine, the CDR3 spans 16 amino acids. The kept DNA is CDR3 alone, 48 bases in frame from the first base. The germline V gene encodes CDR1 SNHLY and CDR2 FYNNEI. Trimming leaves V shorter by 7 bases and J shorter by 0 bases, with the junction holding 9 bases beyond the gene matches.

The sequence was obtained from a woman in her late teens or twenties with Graves' ophthalmopathy. The rearrangement combines TRBV2 with TRBJ2-4, with TRBD2 identical over 7 junction bases. Sequenced sample: blood. The CDR3 has the sequence CASTAGVILAKNIQYF. The nucleotide sequence is TGTGCCAGCACGGCGGGGGTTATCCTAGCCAAAAACATTCAGTACTTC.